This T cell receptor (beta chain) was recovered during a study of T cells in Graves' hyperthyroidism and ophthalmopathy. Those patients with uncontrolled infection, other autoimmune disease, pregnancy or lactation were excluded. Extraction of PBMCs used roughly 9.3 ml of fresh peripheral blood. The V gene's germline CDR1 is SGHAT and CDR2 FQNNGV. CDR3 length: 14 amino acids. This clonotype came up many times. Antigen: not known. Germline is not matched at one junction end, which may reflect a read error. Template material for amplifying TCR beta CDR3 regions consisted of RNA transcripts. HTBI primers were the set used in a first-round RT-PCR of the TCR CDR3. TCRdb reanalysed the multiplex PCR reads using MiXCR and keeps one entry per CDR3 protein. Among fewer than 350,000 distinct CDR3 sequences listed, roughly 15% were seen once. Notes on the study in general: With a median lead of around 6.7 months before onset, the model predicted ophthalmopathy.

Sequenced material: blood. This chain connects TRBV11-2 to TRBJ2-7, with unresolved D. The TCR originated in a woman aged 45-65 years with Graves' hyperthyroidism that later progressed to Graves' ophthalmopathy. The CDR3 DNA is TGTGCCAGCAGCTTAAGTATAGCCTCCGACGAGCAGTACTTC. It is translated as CASSLSIASDEQYF.